Listed here are 6 T cell receptor beta chains from one sample, sequenced in a study of Graves' ophthalmopathy and Graves' hyperthyroidism (dated by TCRdb to the late 2010s). Reads for this sample came from an Illumina HiSeq 2000. For repertoire sequencing, TCR beta CDR3 regions were amplified from RNA transcripts. HTBI primers and the Qiagen OneStep RT-PCR kit were used in a first-round RT-PCR, which was followed by a second-round multiplex PCR, size selection and purification. TCRdb reprocessed the public reads (quality trimming at Q25 with fastp, clone calling with MiXCR) and kept in-frame beta chains. Entries are consolidated by CDR3 protein sequence, retaining the most common genes and DNA. Across this sample there are some 380,000 distinct CDR3 sequences, with roughly 15% seen only once. Jointly, the top ten make up roughly 7% of the sample. Sequenced material: peripheral blood. The receptors were sampled from a young woman with stable Graves' hyperthyroidism. Donor details come from another sample of the same person, matched by shared clones.

This clonotype was seen repeatedly, ten times or more. The genes are TRBV4-2 and TRBJ2-5; weak D call: TRBD1 (6 bases). CDR3 length equals 15 residues. Germline V gene sequence: CDR1 LGHNA, CDR2 YNFKEQ. V gave up 0 bases and J gave up 5 bases, with 13 bases separating them. The CDR3 region has the DNA TGTGCCAGCAGCCAAGAATTACAGGGAACGGAGACCCAGTACTTC. Protein sequence: CASSQELQGTETQYF.

In this sample, this clonotype turned up many times. CDR3 residues: CASSLVAGDVTRANYGYTF. The CDR3 DNA sequence: TGTGCCAGCAGCTTAGTCGCAGGGGACGTTACAAGAGCTAACTATGGCTACACCTTC. This rearrangement joins TRBV7-2 to TRBJ1-2; D is perhaps TRBD1 (6 bases). In germline, CDR1 is SGHTA, CDR2 FQGNSA. The V end lost 1 base, the J end lost 0 bases, and 21 bases lay between the germline ends. The CDR3 is made up of 19 amino acids.

This clonotype was counted ten times or more. This chain links TRBV19 with TRBJ1-3, with D possibly being TRBD1 (5 bases). Germline CDR1 LNHDA, CDR2 SQIVND (reference sequence). The CDR3 runs to 14 residues. Trimming stripped 3 bases from V and 1 base from J, with 7 bases between. For the CDR3, the DNA is TGTGCCAGTAGTATTGAGGGGTCTGGAAACACCATATATTTT. Protein: CASSIEGSGNTIYF.

This clonotype was seen ten or more times. J is TRBJ1-2 and V is TRBV19; D remains unclear. This CDR3 has 12 amino acids. Germline assignment: CDR1 LNHDA and CDR2 SQIVND (reference sequence). Trimming shortened V by 7 bases and J by 4 bases, and 10 bases separated the two germline ends. The CDR3 DNA reads as TGTGCCAGTAAAGAGGCAGCCTATGGCTACACCTTC. Its protein is CASKEAAYGYTF.

This clonotype showed up many times. V gene TRBV29-1 combines with J gene TRBJ1-5; D is unresolved. CDR1 and CDR2 from the germline V gene are SQVTM and ANQGSEA. The CDR3 has 14 residues. Trimming pared 5 bases from V and 0 bases from J, leaving 11 bases between. DNA for the CDR3: TGCAGCGTTCAGGAGTCCCTTAGCAATCAGCCCCAGCATTTT. This gives the protein CSVQESLSNQPQHF.

This clonotype was observed at least ten times. CDR3 sequence reads: CASSLVLRMRTGELDQPQHF. The CDR3 DNA sequence: TGTGCCAGCAGTTTAGTATTAAGAATGCGGACAGGGGAATTAGATCAGCCCCAGCATTTT. The chain links TRBV12-3 or TRBV12-4 to TRBJ1-5; 9 bases line up with TRBD1. This CDR3 is built from 20 residues. After removal of 1 base from V and 5 bases from J, the junction contained 18 bases not matched to a gene.